Sequencing of this T cell receptor beta chain was carried out in a study of tumour-infiltrating T cells in Burkitt lymphoma. TCRdb's copy holds only in-frame clones and misses some; the assay was immunoSEQ multiplex PCR. Of about 1,600 clones listed, about 13% are singletons. CDR1 and CDR2 from the germline V gene are MGHDK and SYGVNS. CDR3 size: 11 residues. V lost 1 base and J 12 bases, leaving 9 bases between the germline ends. Sequenced input: tumor tissue. The V gene is TRBV25-1, the J gene TRBJ1-1; no clear D. The TCR originated in a human donor with Burkitt lymphoma. In DNA, the CDR3 is TGTGCCAGCAGTGAATTCCTCGGGACTTTCTTT. This encodes CASSEFLGTFF.